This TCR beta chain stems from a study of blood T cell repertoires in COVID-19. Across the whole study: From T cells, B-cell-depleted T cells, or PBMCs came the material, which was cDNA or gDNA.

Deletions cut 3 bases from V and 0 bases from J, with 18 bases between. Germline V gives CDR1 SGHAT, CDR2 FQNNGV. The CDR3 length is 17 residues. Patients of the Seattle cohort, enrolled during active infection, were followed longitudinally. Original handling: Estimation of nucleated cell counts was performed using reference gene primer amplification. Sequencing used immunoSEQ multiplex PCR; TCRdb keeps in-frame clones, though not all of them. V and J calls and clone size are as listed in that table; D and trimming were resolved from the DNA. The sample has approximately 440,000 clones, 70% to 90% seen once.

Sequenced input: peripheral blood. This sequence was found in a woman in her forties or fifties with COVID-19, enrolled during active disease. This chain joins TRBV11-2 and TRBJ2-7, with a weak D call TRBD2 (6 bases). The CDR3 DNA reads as TGTGCCAGCAGCTTTATGGTAGGCGGGGCGGGCTCCTACGAGCAGTACTTC. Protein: CASSFMVGGAGSYEQYF.